These 26 T cell receptor beta chains came from one sample sequenced in a study of tumor and adjacent non-tumor tissue in lung cancer. The library came from three nested PCR rounds adapted from ARM-PCR protocols. TCRdb re-derived calls from the multiplex PCR reads in MiXCR, one entry per CDR3 protein. The data contain over 85,000 distinct CDR3 sequences, over 70% of them singletons. No cell sorting was done before RNA was extracted from the tissue. The sample comprised lung tumor tissue. The receptors derive from a man aged 65-85 years with non-small cell lung cancer.

The rearrangement joins TRBV11-2 to TRBJ1-6, with D maybe TRBD1 (6 bases). Trimming took 7 bases from V and 4 from J, leaving 11 bases between them. The CDR3 covers 14 residues. Germline CDR1 reads SGHAT; CDR2 reads FQNNGV. The CDR3 nucleotides are TGTGCCAGCAATTCTGGACAGTATAATTCACCCCTCCACTTT. Residues: CASNSGQYNSPLHF.

On this clonotype: At one boundary the junction diverges from the germline segment, which might be a read error. This chain connects TRBV4-2 to TRBJ2-3; D uncertain. Germline CDR1 and CDR2: LGHNA and YNFKEQ. This CDR3 has 16 amino acids. The CDR3 loop reads CANSQAPGSVIDTQYF. The CDR3 bases are TGTGCCAACAGCCAAGCTCCAGGAAGCGTTATAGATACGCAGTATTTT.

This clonotype has only a few counts. As the CDR3 is not closed by the conserved phenylalanine or tryptophan, this likely results from a read error. The chain is built from TRBV12-3 or TRBV12-4 and TRBJ2-5; TRBD1 aligns across 7 bases. CDR3 size: 14 residues. V was pared by 3 bases and J by 11 bases, with 12 bases of the junction left unmatched. The CDR3 is CASSFRDRQEAQYL. CDR3 sequence (DNA): TGTGCCAGCAGTTTTAGGGACAGACAAGAGGCTCAGTACTTA.

The chain has TRBV29-1 and TRBJ2-4; no reliable D call. The CDR3 is made up of 12 amino acids. CDR1 and CDR2 from the germline V gene are SQVTM and ANQGSEA. Trimming pared 6 bases from V and 7 bases from J, leaving 13 bases between. The CDR3 coding sequence is TGCAGCGTCGGAACTTTTTGGAACATTCAGTACTTC. Amino acids: CSVGTFWNIQYF.

With regard to this clonotype: Since the CDR3 does not end with the conserved phenylalanine or tryptophan, this likely comes from a read error. V is TRBV11-1 and J is TRBJ2-7, with 8 bases matching TRBD1. Germline CDR1 and CDR2: SGHAT and FQDESV (reference sequence). The CDR3 runs 15 residues. Germline trimming cut 4 bases from V and 2 bases from J; bases unmatched to any gene: 7. CDR3 sequence (DNA): TGTGCCAGCAGCTCGCTTCCAGGGGGCGCCTACGAGCAGTACTTA. Translated: CASSSLPGGAYEQYL.

With respect to this clonotype: A read error may account for a junction end that differs from germline. The V gene is TRBV10-2, the J gene TRBJ1-1, with D maybe TRBD1 (6 bases). The length of the CDR3 is 13 residues. Germline loops: CDR1 WSHSY, CDR2 SAAADI. CDR3 nucleotide sequence: TGCGCCAGCAGTGAGGGTGGGGACACTGAAGCTATCTTT. Its translation: CASSEGGDTEAIF.

This clonotype was detected once. Relative to the germline gene, one junction end is altered; a read error may explain this. The V gene is TRBV11-2, the J gene TRBJ1-1; 7 positions agree with TRBD1. The CDR3 has 12 amino acids. CDR1 SGHAT and CDR2 FQNNGV come from the germline V gene. CDR3 loop: CASSKDRRKAFF. The CDR3 bases are TGTGCCAGCAGCAAGGACAGGCGAAAAGCTTTCTTC. Based on the CDR3 plus reference TRBV11-2 and TRBJ1-1, the full variable domain is EAGVAQSPRYKIIEKRQSVAFWCNPISGHATLYWYQQILGQGPKLLIQFQNNGVVDDSQLPKDRFSAERLKGVDSTLKIQPAKLEDSAVYLCASSKDRRKAFFGQGTRLTVV.

Worth noting for this clonotype: A much more abundant neighbour one base away suggests this may be a read error. V usage is TRBV30 and J usage is TRBJ2-7; possibly TRBD2 for D (5 bases). Germline V gene data show CDR1 as GTSNPN and CDR2 as SVGIG (reference sequence). The CDR3 length is 16 residues. The DNA for the CDR3 is TGTGACTGGAGTGCGGCGGGCCTAACAGTATACTACGAGCAGTACTTC. Its translation: CDWSAAGLTVYYEQYF.

This clonotype was recorded only once. A read error may account for a junction end that differs from germline. This chain links TRBV29-1 with TRBJ2-5, with a tentative D call TRBD1 (6 bases). The CDR3 totals 13 residues. Germline V gene lookup returns CDR1 SQVTM and CDR2 ANQGSEA. The CDR3 bases are TGCAGGGTAGCCGACAGGTTCCAAGAGAGCCAGTACTTC. It yields the protein CRVADRFQESQYF. Using reference TRBV29-1 and TRBJ2-5 for the parts outside the CDR3, the full variable domain is SAVISQKPSRDICQRGTSLTIQCQVDSQVTMMFWYRQQPGQSLTLIATANQGSEATYESGFVIDKFPISRPNLTFSTLTVSNMSPEDSSIYLCRVADRFQESQYFGPGTRLLVL.

V usage is TRBV12-3 or TRBV12-4 and J usage is TRBJ1-6, with D perhaps TRBD1 (5 bases). The CDR3 has 14 amino acids. Trimming pared 6 bases from V and 5 bases from J, leaving 11 bases between. The CDR3 protein is CASSQGRDNSPLHF. Written as DNA, the CDR3 is TGTGCCAGCAGCCAGGGACGTGATAATTCACCCCTCCACTTT.

Comments on this clonotype: The conserved final phenylalanine or tryptophan is absent from the CDR3, which likely points to a read error. The DNA is left out, because the CDR3 cannot be placed on it with certainty; the CDR3 is given as TCRdb lists it. V gene TRBV7-9 combines with J gene TRBJ2-5. Germline V gene sequence: CDR1 SEHNR, CDR2 FQNEAQ (reference sequence). The CDR3 spans 14 amino acids, including both terminal residues. The CDR3 loop reads CASSPRRSQETQNL.

The rearrangement uses TRBV4-2 and TRBJ2-1, with D unclear. Trimming took 1 base from V and 2 from J, leaving 12 bases between them. This CDR3 region has 16 residues. The germline gives CDR1 LGHNA, CDR2 YNFKEQ. In nucleotides, the CDR3 is TGTGCCAGCAGCCAAGGAAGGGCTTCCACCTACAATGAGCAGTTCTTC. It codes for CASSQGRASTYNEQFF.

The gene calls are TRBV29-1 and TRBJ2-3; D may be TRBD2 (6 bases). Trimming cost V 1 base and J 3 bases, with 23 bases left between them. Germline V gene data show CDR1 as SQVTM and CDR2 as ANQGSEA. The CDR3 is 18 residues long. The chain's CDR3 is CSVEGTSWGPSSTDTQYF. The CDR3 DNA reads TGCAGCGTTGAAGGAACTAGCTGGGGCCCTTCTAGTACAGATACGCAGTATTTT.

This chain joins TRBV10-3 and TRBJ1-2; 8 bases line up with TRBD1. V trimming: 0 bases; J trimming: 6 bases; junction bases outside the gene matches: 6. From germline, CDR1 is ENHRY and CDR2 SYGVKD. There are 15 residues in the CDR3. CDR3 nucleotides: TGTGCCATCAGTGAGTCTGGGACAGGCCCAAATGGCTACACCTTC. It specifies CAISESGTGPNGYTF.

In the case of this clonotype: The junction differs from germline at one of its ends, possibly a read error. This chain links TRBV6-1 with TRBJ1-2, with D hard to call. This CDR3 has 13 amino acids. Germline lookup yields CDR1 MNHNS and CDR2 SASEGT. CDR3 loop: CASSSISKYGYTF. The CDR3 DNA follows: TGTGCCAGCAGCTCAATTTCTAAATATGGCTACACCTTC.

On this clonotype: Compared with germline, one end of the junction differs, possibly owing to a read error. This chain uses TRBV6-6 with TRBJ1-5; D not resolved. Germline CDR1 MNHNY, CDR2 SVGAGI (reference sequence). The CDR3 consists of 15 residues. CDR3 sequence: CASSTRLYSNRPQHF. For the CDR3, the DNA is TGTGCCAGCAGCACCCGGTTGTATAGCAATCGGCCCCAGCATTTT.

Notes on this clonotype: Compared with germline, one end of the junction differs, possibly owing to a read error. The chain uses TRBV6-1 and TRBJ2-1; perhaps TRBD1 as D (5 bases). This CDR3 has 15 residues. Per the germline V gene, CDR1 is MNHNS and CDR2 is SASEGT. The CDR3 DNA is TGTGCCAGCAGAGAAGGGGTGTCAATGCACTATGAGCAGTTCTTC. Its translation: CASREGVSMHYEQFF.

In the case of this clonotype: Mismatch with germline at one junction end may stem from a read error. The chain joins TRBV6-2 or TRBV6-3 to TRBJ1-5; D is perhaps TRBD1 (5 bases). The CDR3 runs 13 residues. Germline loops: CDR1 MNHEY, CDR2 SVGEGT. CDR3 coding DNA: TGTACCAGCAGTTCTCAGGGCAGTCAACCCCAGCAATTT. Protein product: CTSSSQGSQPQQF.

On this clonotype itself: A much larger clone differs from this one at a single base, so this may be a read error. The rearrangement uses TRBV20-1 and TRBJ1-5; D perhaps matches TRBD1 (5 bases). V shed 0 bases and J shed 6 bases, with 15 bases lying between them. The length of the CDR3 is 15 residues. CDR1 is DFQATT and CDR2 is SNEGSKA in the germline V gene (reference sequence). CDR3: CSARDSGGNVQPQHF. In DNA, the CDR3 is TGCAGTGCTAGAGATTCGGGGGGAAATGTTCAGCCCCAGCATTTT.

Points on this clonotype: At one end the junction does not follow the germline gene, possibly because of a read error. The CDR3: CGVEQGAAGTEAIF. Written as DNA, the CDR3 is TGCGGCGTTGAACAGGGGGCTGCCGGCACTGAAGCTATCTTT. This chain connects TRBV29-1 to TRBJ1-1, with 9 positions matching TRBD1. CDR1 and CDR2 from the germline V gene are SQVTM and ANQGSEA. The CDR3 is made up of 14 amino acids.

Comments on this clonotype: One end of the junction varies from germline; a read error may be responsible. V usage is TRBV28 and J usage is TRBJ2-5; D not certain. Germline V gene sequence: CDR1 MDHEN, CDR2 SYDVKM. This CDR3 contains 14 residues. The DNA for the CDR3 is TGTACCAGCAGTTTATATGGGGTAGGAGAGACCCAGTACTTC. This gives the protein CTSSLYGVGETQYF.

Worth noting for this clonotype: The junction departs from the called germline gene at one end, perhaps through a read error. The V call is TRBV28, the J call TRBJ2-3; perhaps TRBD2 as D (6 bases). The CDR3 runs to 14 residues. Germline CDR1 reads MDHEN; CDR2 reads SYDVKM. The CDR3 reads CACSFAGTTDAQYF. CDR3 in DNA: TGTGCCTGCAGTTTTGCGGGAACCACAGATGCGCAGTATTTT. The variable domain in full, completed from reference TRBV28 and TRBJ2-3, reads DVKVTQSSRYLVKRTGEKVFLECVQDMDHENMFWYRQDPGLGLRLIYFSYDVKMKEKGDIPEGYSVSREKKERFSLILESASTNQTSMYLCACSFAGTTDAQYFGPGTRLTVL.

This chain joins TRBV6-5 and TRBJ1-1; D gene unclear. Germline V CDR1 and CDR2: MNHEY, SVGAGI. Trimming shortened V by 5 bases and J by 8 bases, and 24 bases separated the two germline ends. CDR3 length equals 16 residues. CDR3 residues: CASSTLTRAGVAEAFF. As DNA, the CDR3 is TGTGCCAGCAGTACACTAACGAGGGCAGGAGTCGCCGAAGCTTTCTTT.

About this clonotype: The junction departs from the called germline gene at one end, perhaps through a read error. This chain uses TRBV6-2 or TRBV6-3 with TRBJ2-1, with 7 bases identical to TRBD1. Germline V gives CDR1 MNHEY, CDR2 SVGEGT. The CDR3 has 16 residues. The CDR3 reads CANSYQIGQEYNEEFF. The DNA of the CDR3 is TGTGCCAACAGTTACCAAATCGGACAGGAATACAATGAGGAGTTCTTC.

This clonotype has ten or more counts. The CDR3 loop is CASSFARDQNVYGYTF. The CDR3 nucleotides are TGTGCCAGCAGCTTTGCCCGGGACCAGAACGTCTATGGCTACACCTTC. V is TRBV7-9 and J is TRBJ1-2; weak D call: TRBD1 (5 bases). The V and J ends lost 3 bases and 4 bases respectively, with 18 bases between them. Germline V CDR1 and CDR2: SEHNR, FQNEAQ (reference sequence). This CDR3 has 16 residues.

This clonotype was picked up one time. V is TRBV5-4 and J is TRBJ2-3; the D call may be TRBD1 or TRBD2 (5 bases each). Trimming cost V 9 bases and J 2 bases, with 16 bases left between them. Looked up from germline, CDR1 is SGHNT and CDR2 is YYREEE (reference sequence). The CDR3 is 14 residues long. CDR3 coding DNA: TGTGCCAACTCGAGGGGACCATCCACAGATACGCAGTATTTT. Translation gives CANSRGPSTDTQYF.